The entry below describes one TCR beta chain. As yet, its antigen is unknown. The data belong to a study of T cells in Graves' hyperthyroidism and ophthalmopathy. Looking at the study overall: Peripheral blood draws took place at initial diagnosis, ahead of any treatment. General observations from the study: Ophthalmopathy, which appeared later, was predicted by the model a median roughly 6.6 months before onset. Separating ophthalmopathy from stable hyperthyroidism was achieved by a 13 V-J model.

The source material, RNA transcripts, was used to amplify TCR beta CDR3 regions. HTBI primers were used for first-round RT-PCR of the TCR CDR3. TCRdb called the multiplex PCR reads again in MiXCR, with one record for every CDR3 protein. The repertoire holds about 690,000 distinct CDR3 sequences, with around 16% as singletons. The sequencing sample was made of blood. This receptor was identified in a man in his forties or fifties with Graves' hyperthyroidism.

The CDR3 DNA reads TGTGCCAGCAGCGCATGGGGACGGCTATATGGCTACACCTTC. This sequence encodes CASSAWGRLYGYTF. V usage is TRBV7-2 and J usage is TRBJ1-2; D possibly corresponds to TRBD1 (5 bases). The CDR3 length is 14 residues. V shed 5 bases and J shed 5 bases, with 15 bases lying between them. Germline V gene lookup returns CDR1 SGHTA and CDR2 FQGNSA.